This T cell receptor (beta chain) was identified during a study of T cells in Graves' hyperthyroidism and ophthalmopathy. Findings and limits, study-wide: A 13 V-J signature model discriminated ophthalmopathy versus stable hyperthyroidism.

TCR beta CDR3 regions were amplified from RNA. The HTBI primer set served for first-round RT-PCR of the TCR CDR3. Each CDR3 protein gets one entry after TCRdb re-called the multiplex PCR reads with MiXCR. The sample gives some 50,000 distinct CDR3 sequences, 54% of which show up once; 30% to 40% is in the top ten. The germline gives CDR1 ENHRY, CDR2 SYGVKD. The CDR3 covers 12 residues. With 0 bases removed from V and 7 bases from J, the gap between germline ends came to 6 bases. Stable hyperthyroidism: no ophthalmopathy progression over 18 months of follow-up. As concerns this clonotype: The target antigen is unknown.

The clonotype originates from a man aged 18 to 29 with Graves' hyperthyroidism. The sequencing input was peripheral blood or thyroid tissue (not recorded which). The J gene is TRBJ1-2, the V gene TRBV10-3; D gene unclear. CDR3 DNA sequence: TGTGCCATCAGTGAGTCCTGGGTTGGCTACACCTTC. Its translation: CAISESWVGYTF.